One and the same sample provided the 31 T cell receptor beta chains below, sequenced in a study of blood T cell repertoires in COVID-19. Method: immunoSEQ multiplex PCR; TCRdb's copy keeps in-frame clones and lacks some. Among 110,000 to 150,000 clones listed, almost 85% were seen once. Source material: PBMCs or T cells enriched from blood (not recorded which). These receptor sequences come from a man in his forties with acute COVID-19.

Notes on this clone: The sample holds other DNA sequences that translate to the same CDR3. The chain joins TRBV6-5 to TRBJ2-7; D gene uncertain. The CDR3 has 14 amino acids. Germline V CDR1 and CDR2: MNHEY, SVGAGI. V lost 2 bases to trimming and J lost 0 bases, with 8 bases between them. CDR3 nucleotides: TGTGCCAGCAGTTACGGTGATAGCTCCTACGAGCAGTACTTC. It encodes CASSYGDSSYEQYF.

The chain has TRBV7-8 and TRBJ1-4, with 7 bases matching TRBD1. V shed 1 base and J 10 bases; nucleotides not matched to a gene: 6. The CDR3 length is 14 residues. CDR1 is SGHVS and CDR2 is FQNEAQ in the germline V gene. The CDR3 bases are TGTGCCAGCAGCTTAGGGGACAGTACAACAAAACTGTTTTTT. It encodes CASSLGDSTTKLFF.

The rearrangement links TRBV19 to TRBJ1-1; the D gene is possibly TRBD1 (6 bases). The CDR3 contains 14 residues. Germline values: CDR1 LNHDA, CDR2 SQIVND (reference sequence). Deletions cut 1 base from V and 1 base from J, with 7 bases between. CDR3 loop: CASSIGGGNTEAFF. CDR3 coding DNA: TGTGCCAGTAGTATAGGAGGGGGGAACACTGAAGCTTTCTTT.

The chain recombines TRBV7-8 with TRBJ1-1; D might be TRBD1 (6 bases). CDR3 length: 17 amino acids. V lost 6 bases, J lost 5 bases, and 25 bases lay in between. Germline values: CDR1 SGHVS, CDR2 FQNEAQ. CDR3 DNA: TGTGCCAGCAGTCCAGGTGGGGCAGGGGCTGAAAAAACTGAAGCTTTCTTT. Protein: CASSPGGAGAEKTEAFF. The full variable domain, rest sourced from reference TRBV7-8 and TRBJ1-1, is GAGVSQSPRYKVAKRGQDVALRCDPISGHVSLFWYQQALGQGPEFLTYFQNEAQLDKSGLPSDRFFAERPEGSVSTLKIQRTQQEDSAVYLCASSPGGAGAEKTEAFFGQGTRLTVV.

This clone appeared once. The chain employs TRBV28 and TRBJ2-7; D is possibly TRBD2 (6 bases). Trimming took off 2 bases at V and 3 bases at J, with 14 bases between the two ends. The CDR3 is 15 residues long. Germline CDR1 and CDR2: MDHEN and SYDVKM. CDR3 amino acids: CASSLAGTGDYEQYF. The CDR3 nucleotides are TGTGCCAGCAGTTTAGCCGGGACGGGAGACTACGAGCAGTACTTC. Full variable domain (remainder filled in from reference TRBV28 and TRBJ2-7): DVKVTQSSRYLVKRTGEKVFLECVQDMDHENMFWYRQDPGLGLRLIYFSYDVKMKEKGDIPEGYSVSREKKERFSLILESASTNQTSMYLCASSLAGTGDYEQYFGPGTRLTVT.

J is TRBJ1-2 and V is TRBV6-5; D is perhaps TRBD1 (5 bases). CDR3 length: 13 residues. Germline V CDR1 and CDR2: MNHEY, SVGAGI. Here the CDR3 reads CATGAGNLHGYTF. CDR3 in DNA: TGTGCAACTGGGGCGGGGAATCTCCATGGCTACACCTTC.

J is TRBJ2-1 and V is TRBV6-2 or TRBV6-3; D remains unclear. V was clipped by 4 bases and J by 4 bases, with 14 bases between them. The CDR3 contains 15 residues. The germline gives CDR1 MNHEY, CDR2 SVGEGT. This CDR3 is CASSLRKALYNEQFF. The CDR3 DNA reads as TGTGCCAGCAGTTTGAGGAAGGCTTTATACAATGAGCAGTTCTTC.

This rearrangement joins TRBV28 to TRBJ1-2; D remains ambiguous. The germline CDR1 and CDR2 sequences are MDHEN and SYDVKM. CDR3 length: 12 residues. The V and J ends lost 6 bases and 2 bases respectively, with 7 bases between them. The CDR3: CASRAANYGYTF. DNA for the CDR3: TGTGCCAGCAGGGCCGCAAACTATGGCTACACCTTC.

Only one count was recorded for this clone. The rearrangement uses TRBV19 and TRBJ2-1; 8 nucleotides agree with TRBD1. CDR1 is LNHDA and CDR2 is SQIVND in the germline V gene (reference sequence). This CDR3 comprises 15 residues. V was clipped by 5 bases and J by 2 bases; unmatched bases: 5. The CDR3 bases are TGTGCCAGTAGTCCGAGACAGGGGCCCTACAATGAGCAGTTCTTC. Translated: CASSPRQGPYNEQFF.

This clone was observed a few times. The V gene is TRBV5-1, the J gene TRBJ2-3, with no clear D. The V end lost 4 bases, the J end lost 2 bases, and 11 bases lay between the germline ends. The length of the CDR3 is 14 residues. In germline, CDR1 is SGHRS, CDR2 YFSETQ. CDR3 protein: CASSPTASTDTQYF. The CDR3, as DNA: TGCGCCAGCAGCCCTACTGCCTCCACAGATACGCAGTATTTT. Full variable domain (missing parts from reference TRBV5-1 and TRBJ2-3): KAGVTQTPRYLIKTRGQQVTLSCSPISGHRSVSWYQQTPGQGLQFLFEYFSETQRNKGNFPGRFSGRQFSNSRSEMNVSTLELGDSALYLCASSPTASTDTQYFGPGTRLTVL.

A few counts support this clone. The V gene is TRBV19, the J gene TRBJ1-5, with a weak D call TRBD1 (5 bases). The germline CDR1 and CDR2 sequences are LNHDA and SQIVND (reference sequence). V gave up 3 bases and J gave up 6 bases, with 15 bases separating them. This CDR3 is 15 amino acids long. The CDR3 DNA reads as TGTGCCAGTAGTATTGCCCGTTCTGGGGCTCAGCCCCAGCATTTT. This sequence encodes CASSIARSGAQPQHF.

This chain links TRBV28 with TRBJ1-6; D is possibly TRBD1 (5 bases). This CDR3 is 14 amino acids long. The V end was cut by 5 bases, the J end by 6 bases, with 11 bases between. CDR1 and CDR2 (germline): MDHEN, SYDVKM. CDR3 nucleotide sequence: TGTGCCAGCAGTATCAGACAGCTTAATTCACCCCTCCACTTT. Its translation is CASSIRQLNSPLHF.

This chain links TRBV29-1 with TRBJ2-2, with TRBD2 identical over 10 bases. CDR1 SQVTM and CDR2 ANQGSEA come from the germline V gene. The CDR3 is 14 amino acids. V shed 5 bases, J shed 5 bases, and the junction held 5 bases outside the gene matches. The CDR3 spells CSVPSGRRTGELFF. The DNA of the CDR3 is TGCAGCGTTCCTAGCGGGAGAAGGACCGGGGAGCTGTTTTTT.

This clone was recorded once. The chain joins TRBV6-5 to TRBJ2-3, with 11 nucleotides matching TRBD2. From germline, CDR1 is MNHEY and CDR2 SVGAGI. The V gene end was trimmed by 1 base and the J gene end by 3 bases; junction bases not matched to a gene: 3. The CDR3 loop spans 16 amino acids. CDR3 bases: TGTGCCAGCAGTTACTTCCCTAGCGGGAGGACAGATACGCAGTATTTT. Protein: CASSYFPSGRTDTQYF.

The CDR3 nucleotides are TGTGCCAGCAGAATAGCGGGGGGCTTTGAGCAGTTCTTC. Translated: CASRIAGGFEQFF. The J gene is TRBJ2-1, the V gene TRBV12-3 or TRBV12-4; 10 bases match TRBD2. The CDR3 spans 13 residues. V gave up 6 bases and J gave up 9 bases; unmatched junction bases: 5.

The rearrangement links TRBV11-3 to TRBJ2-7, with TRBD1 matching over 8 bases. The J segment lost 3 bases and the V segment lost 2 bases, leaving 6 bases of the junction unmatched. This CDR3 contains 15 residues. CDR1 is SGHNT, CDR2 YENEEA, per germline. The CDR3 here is CASSLFPGQGYEQYF. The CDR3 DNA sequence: TGTGCCAGCAGCTTATTTCCCGGACAGGGCTACGAGCAGTACTTC.

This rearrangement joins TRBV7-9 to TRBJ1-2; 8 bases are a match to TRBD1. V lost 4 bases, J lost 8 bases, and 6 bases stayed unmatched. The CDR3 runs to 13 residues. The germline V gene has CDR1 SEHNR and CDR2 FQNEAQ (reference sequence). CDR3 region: CASSSWTGHGYTF. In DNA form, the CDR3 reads TGTGCCAGCAGCTCTTGGACAGGGCACGGCTACACCTTC.

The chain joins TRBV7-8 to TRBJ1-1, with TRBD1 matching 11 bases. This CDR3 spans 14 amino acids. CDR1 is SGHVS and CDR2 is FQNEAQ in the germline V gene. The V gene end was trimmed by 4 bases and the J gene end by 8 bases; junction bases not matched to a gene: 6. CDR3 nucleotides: TGTGCCAGCAGCTCCCGCCGGGACAGGGGGGAAGCTTTCTTT. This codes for CASSSRRDRGEAFF.

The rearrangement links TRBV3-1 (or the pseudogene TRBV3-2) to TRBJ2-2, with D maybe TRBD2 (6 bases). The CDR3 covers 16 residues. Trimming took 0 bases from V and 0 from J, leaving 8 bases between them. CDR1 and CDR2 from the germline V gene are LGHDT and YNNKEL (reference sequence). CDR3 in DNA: TGTGCCAGCAGCCAAGATAGGGACTCGAACACCGGGGAGCTGTTTTTT. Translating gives CASSQDRDSNTGELFF.

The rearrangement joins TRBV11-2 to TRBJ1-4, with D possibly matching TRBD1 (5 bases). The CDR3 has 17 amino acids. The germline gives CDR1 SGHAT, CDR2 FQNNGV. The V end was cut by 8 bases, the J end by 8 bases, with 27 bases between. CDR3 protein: CASALEAYAGLGEKLFF. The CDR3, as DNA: TGTGCCAGCGCCTTAGAGGCGTACGCAGGGTTGGGGGAAAAACTGTTTTTT.

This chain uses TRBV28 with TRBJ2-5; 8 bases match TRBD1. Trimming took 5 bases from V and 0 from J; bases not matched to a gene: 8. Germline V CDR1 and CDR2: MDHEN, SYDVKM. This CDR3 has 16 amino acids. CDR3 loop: CASSVGTGTYQETQYF. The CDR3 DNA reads TGTGCCAGCAGTGTCGGGACAGGCACGTACCAAGAGACCCAGTACTTC.

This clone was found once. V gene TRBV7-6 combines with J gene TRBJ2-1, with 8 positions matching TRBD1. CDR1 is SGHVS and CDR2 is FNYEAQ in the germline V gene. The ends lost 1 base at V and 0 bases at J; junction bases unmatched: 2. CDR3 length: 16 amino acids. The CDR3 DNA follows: TGTGCCAGCAGCTTAGTAACAGGGGGCTCCTACAATGAGCAGTTCTTC. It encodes CASSLVTGGSYNEQFF.

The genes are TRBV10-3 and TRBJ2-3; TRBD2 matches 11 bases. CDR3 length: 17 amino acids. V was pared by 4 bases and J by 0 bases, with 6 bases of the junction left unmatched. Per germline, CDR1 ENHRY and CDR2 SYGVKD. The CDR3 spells CAISGTSGSPSTDTQYF. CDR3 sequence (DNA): TGTGCCATCAGTGGGACTAGCGGGTCGCCTAGCACAGATACGCAGTATTTT.

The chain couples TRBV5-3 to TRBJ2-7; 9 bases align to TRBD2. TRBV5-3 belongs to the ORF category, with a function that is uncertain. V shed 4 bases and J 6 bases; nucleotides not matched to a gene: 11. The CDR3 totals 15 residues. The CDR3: CARSPRGLAKTEQYF. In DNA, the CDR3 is TGTGCCAGAAGCCCCCGGGGACTAGCTAAGACCGAGCAGTACTTC.

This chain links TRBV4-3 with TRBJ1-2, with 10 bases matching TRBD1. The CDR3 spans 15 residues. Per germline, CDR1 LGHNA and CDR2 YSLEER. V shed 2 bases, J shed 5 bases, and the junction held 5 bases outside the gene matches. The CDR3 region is CASSQNTGQGYGYTF. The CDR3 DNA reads TGCGCCAGCAGCCAAAATACGGGACAGGGGTATGGCTACACCTTC.

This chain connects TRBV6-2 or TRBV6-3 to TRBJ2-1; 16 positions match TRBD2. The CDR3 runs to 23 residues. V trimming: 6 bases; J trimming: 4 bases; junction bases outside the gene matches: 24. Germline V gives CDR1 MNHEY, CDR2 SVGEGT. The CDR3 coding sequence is TGTGCCAGCAGCCGACCCGGGACAGGTTTCGGGACTAGCGGGAGGGCCGTGTACAATGAGCAGTTCTTC. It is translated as CASSRPGTGFGTSGRAVYNEQFF.

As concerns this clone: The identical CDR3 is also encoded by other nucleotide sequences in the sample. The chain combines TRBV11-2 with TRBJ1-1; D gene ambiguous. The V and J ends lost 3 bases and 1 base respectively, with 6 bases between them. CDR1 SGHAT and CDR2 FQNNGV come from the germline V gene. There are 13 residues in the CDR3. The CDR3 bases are TGTGCCAGCAGCTTGGGGAGGAACACTGAAGCTTTCTTT. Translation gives CASSLGRNTEAFF.

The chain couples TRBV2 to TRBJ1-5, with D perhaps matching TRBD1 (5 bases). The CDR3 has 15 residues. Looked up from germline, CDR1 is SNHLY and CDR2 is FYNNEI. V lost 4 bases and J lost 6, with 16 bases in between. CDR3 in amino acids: CASSGGSSGGQPQHF. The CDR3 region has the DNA TGTGCCAGCAGTGGCGGGTCCTCGGGGGGTCAGCCCCAGCATTTT.

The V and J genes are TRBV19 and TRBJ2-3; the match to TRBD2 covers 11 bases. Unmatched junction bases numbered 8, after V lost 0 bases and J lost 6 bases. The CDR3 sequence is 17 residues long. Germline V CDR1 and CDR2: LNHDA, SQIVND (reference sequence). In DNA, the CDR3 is TGTGCCAGTAGTATAGACCTTACTAGCGGGAGTCCGGATACGCAGTATTTT. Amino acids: CASSIDLTSGSPDTQYF.

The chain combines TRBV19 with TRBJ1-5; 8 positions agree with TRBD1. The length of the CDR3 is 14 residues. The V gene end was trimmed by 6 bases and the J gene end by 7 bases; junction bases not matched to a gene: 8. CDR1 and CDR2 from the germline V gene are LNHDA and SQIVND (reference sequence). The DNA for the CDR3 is TGTGCCAGTAGCCTCGGACAGGGTATACAGCCCCAGCATTTT. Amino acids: CASSLGQGIQPQHF.

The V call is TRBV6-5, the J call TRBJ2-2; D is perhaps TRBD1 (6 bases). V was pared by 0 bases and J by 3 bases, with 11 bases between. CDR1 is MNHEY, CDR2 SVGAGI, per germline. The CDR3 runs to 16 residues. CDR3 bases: TGTGCCAGCAGTTACTCAGGGCAGGGGTACACCGGGGAGCTGTTTTTT. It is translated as CASSYSGQGYTGELFF.